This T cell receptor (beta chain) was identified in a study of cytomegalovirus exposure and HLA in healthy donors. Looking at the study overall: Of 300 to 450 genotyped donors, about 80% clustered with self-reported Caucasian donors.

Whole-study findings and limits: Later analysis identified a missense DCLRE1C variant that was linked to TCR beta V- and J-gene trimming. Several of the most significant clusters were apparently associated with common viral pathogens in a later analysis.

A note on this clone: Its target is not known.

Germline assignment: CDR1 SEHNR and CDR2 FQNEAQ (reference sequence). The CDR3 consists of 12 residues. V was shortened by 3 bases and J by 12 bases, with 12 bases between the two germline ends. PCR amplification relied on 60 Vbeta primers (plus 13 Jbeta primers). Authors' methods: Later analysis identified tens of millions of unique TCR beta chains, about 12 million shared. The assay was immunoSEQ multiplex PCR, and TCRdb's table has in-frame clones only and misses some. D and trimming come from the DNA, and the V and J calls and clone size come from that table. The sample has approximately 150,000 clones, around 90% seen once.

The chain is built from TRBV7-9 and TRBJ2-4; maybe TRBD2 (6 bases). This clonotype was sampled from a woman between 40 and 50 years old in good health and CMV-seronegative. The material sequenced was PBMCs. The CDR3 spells CASSFPGDSQYF. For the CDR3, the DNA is TGTGCCAGCAGCTTTCCGGGGGACTCTCAGTACTTC.